This T cell receptor (beta chain) was observed in a study of cytomegalovirus exposure and HLA in healthy donors. About the study: From about 179 million T cells, an earlier analysis saw roughly 100 million unique TCR beta sequences. An early data release held 75 million to 100 million unique TCRs from HLA-typed donors.

Concerning this clone itself: Antigen unknown.

This CDR3 spans 13 amino acids. V was shortened by 2 bases and J by 2 bases, with 7 bases between the two germline ends. CDR1 MNHEY and CDR2 SVGAGI come from the germline V gene. The PCR was carried out with 60 Vbeta primers and 13 Jbeta primers. Only in-frame clones appear in the TCRdb table, and some are missing; sequencing was by immunoSEQ multiplex PCR. Listed are 45,000 to 60,000 clones; approximately 7% falls within the top ten. General study results and limits: A cluster of highly shared sequence variants was likely a sequencing artifact. Compared with the approximately 670-donor mean, an Asian-associated ancestry cluster reportedly had fewer N-insertions, according to a later analysis.

This clonotype originated in a woman aged 40 to 55 in good health and CMV-seronegative. Sequencing input: PBMCs. The genes are TRBV6-5 and TRBJ2-7; D is possibly TRBD2 (5 bases). CDR3: CASSYEGTYEQYF. The CDR3 coding sequence is TGTGCCAGCAGTTACGAGGGAACCTACGAGCAGTACTTC.